This TCR beta chain was identified in a study of shared clonotypes between healthy human individuals. Study-level points and caveats: Blood was the sole source, and tissue repertoires probably differ.

For this clone: Its target is unknown.

Profiled with immunoSEQ multiplex PCR; TCRdb holds only in-frame clones, not every one. The sample contains 2,500,000 or so clones, approximately 90% of which appear only once. Germline V gene data show CDR1 as SGHRS and CDR2 as YFSETQ. Trimming cost V 0 bases and J 0 bases; bases outside gene matches: 4. The CDR3 length is 17 residues. The sample was naive CD4+ T cells from PBMCs. Subset: CD45RA+ positively selected. The TCR sequence derives from a young man in good health. Some clones in this sample may be carry-over from other donors' samples. The chain joins TRBV5-1 to TRBJ2-7; 12 bases fit TRBD2. The CDR3 here is CASSLAGTSGLSYEQYF. DNA for the CDR3: TGCGCCAGCAGCTTGGCCGGGACTAGCGGGCTCTCCTACGAGCAGTACTTC.